This TCR beta chain derives from a study of blood T cells in healthy people across ages (dated by TCRdb to the mid-2010s). With regard to the full study: In model experiments, roughly one uniquely barcoded TCR beta cDNA molecule per two T cells was captured by template switching. To track age-related changes in TCR beta repertoire diversity, the study relied on deep sequencing normalized with unique cDNA molecular identifiers. The donors were divided into four age groups: young (average around 17 years), middle-aged (around 37), aged (approximately 62) and long-lived (82). To avoid experimental bias, donors of different ages were distributed randomly across sequencing lanes. Using the same blood draw, the study looked at two additional independent replicas of 1 million unique cDNA reads for two donors, one aged 18 to 30 and the other aged 80 or older. General conclusions and limits of the study: A strong correlation was found between observed TCR beta diversity and the percentage of naive T cells measured by flow cytometry. Because profiling used bulk unsorted PBMCs, naive and antigen-experienced compartments could not be compared conclusively. Estimates of total diversity from one million sequenced T cells were regarded as lower bounds and underestimates. Compared with the aged group, the long-lived group had more naive CD4+ T cells, fewer expanded clones and increased TCR diversity, a pattern suggesting age selection. As age increased, observed TCR beta diversity per million T cells dropped in a roughly linear way, and a significant reduction was already evident by age 40. Because donor CMV infection status was unknown, age-related changes in expanded clonotypes were potentially confounded.

The 40 or so donors, aged about 6 to 95 years, were systemically healthy Caucasian individuals from Russia. Ten milliliters of peripheral blood were collected from each donor into EDTA-treated Vacutainer tubes. Ficoll-Paque density-gradient centrifugation was used to isolate PBMCs, with at least 6.5 million per sample. Trizol reagent was used to extract total RNA from the PBMCs, yielding at least 5 micrograms per sample. For every donor, flow cytometry on a PBMC aliquot measured the percentage of naive CD45RAhigh/CD27high T cells. To note about this clonotype: No antigen is known for it. Possible read error: a much larger clone is one base away.

The library was prepared using 5' RACE. Sequencing used an Illumina HiSeq 2500. The second PCR ran for about 6 to 12 cycles and used a J-beta primer mix along with a sample-barcoded 5' primer. A unique molecular identifier was introduced onto each TCR beta cDNA molecule by a template-switch 5' adaptor carrying 12 random nucleotides. Each sample yielded at least 2.5 million CDR3-containing paired-end reads. First-strand cDNA was synthesized from all RNA with the Mint cDNA synthesis kit, primed by a TRBC-specific oligonucleotide. After uracil-DNA glycosylase treatment, a first 18-cycle PCR used universal primers M1SS and BC2_uni_R on all cDNA. As for the authors' bioinformatics: Normalization of each sample was performed by random selection of 1 million high-quality reads, each carrying a distinct molecular identifier. Instead of being binned into consensus sequences, reads with shared molecular identifiers were discarded. CDR3 identification, clonotype clustering and error correction used MiTCR with a Q25 quality threshold and the strictest error-elimination algorithm. A nonparametric unseen species model with Euler transformation was used to estimate lower-bound total TCR beta diversity. TCRdb passed the public sequencing reads through fastp at Q25 and MiXCR, retaining productive beta sequences. A single entry per CDR3 protein holds the most common genes and DNA from its merged rows. TCRdb, not the authors, supplied the V and J calls. This sample has 1.5 million to 2 million distinct CDR3 sequences in its table, and approximately 28% of those were observed once. The ten largest clones represent over 7% of the sample.

The clonotype comes from a woman in her 30s in good health. The sample consisted of blood.

The CDR3 sequence is CASSLSTKGYEQYF. DNA sequence: TGTGCCAGCAGCTTATCAACCAAGGGTTACGAGCAGTACTTC. Recombination joined TRBV7-9 with TRBJ2-7, with no confident D gene call. Trimming costs V 2 bases and J 4 bases, and their ends lie 12 bases apart. Inclusive of the bounding cysteine and phenylalanine, the CDR3 is 14 residues long. The only DNA kept is the CDR3, 42 bases in frame from the first base. The germline V gene (reference sequence) sets CDR1 to SEHNR and CDR2 to FQNEAQ.